The 10 T cell receptor beta chains below were found in one sample sequenced in a study of cytomegalovirus exposure and HLA in healthy donors (dated by TCRdb to the late 2010s). Library method: the immunoSEQ multiplex PCR assay. A mixture of 60 forward primers for TCR Vbeta segments and 13 reverse primers for TCR Jbeta segments was used in the multiplex PCR. TCRdb holds this immuneACCESS table with in-frame rearrangements only. Some clones are missing; in checked studies, unresolved V genes explain under half, and the rest has no known cause. Within this sample are 110,000 to 150,000 clones, with about 81% of them counted one time only. Around 7% of the sample is taken by the ten largest. Sequencing was performed on PBMCs. All receptors derive from a man aged 25 to 45 in good health and CMV-seronegative.

The rearrangement links TRBV9 to TRBJ2-5; 10 bases agree with TRBD1. V lost 5 bases, J lost 4 bases, and 8 bases stayed unmatched. The germline gives CDR1 SGDLS, CDR2 YYNGEE. The CDR3 has 15 residues. The CDR3: CASSALRTGGETQYF. For the CDR3, the DNA is TGTGCCAGCAGTGCTTTACGGACAGGGGGAGAGACCCAGTACTTC.

The chain couples TRBV28 to TRBJ1-2, with a tentative D call TRBD1 (5 bases). In germline, CDR1 is MDHEN, CDR2 SYDVKM. The V end was cut by 2 bases, the J end by 7 bases, with 11 bases between. This CDR3 is built from 13 residues. The CDR3, as DNA: TGTGCCAGCAGTTTACAGGGATTCCTTGGCTACACCTTC. The encoded protein is CASSLQGFLGYTF.

The chain employs TRBV6-1 and TRBJ2-1, with TRBD2 identical over 14 bases. V was pared by 6 bases and J by 7 bases, with 5 bases of the junction left unmatched. Per germline, CDR1 MNHNS and CDR2 SASEGT. This CDR3 spans 15 amino acids. For the CDR3, the DNA is TGTGCCAGCAGCGTTGGGACTAGCGGGAGTAATGAGCAGTTCTTC. It translates to CASSVGTSGSNEQFF.

The sample holds a few counts of this clone. The V and J genes are TRBV11-2 and TRBJ2-5, with D uncertain. This CDR3 spans 15 amino acids. Trimming removed 0 bases at V and 1 base at J, with 9 bases between. Germline CDR1 and CDR2: SGHAT and FQNNGV. Written as DNA, the CDR3 is TGTGCCAGCAGCTTAGATCGTGGGCCCCAAGAGACCCAGTACTTC. This translates into CASSLDRGPQETQYF.

The chain employs TRBV6-6 and TRBJ1-5, with 10 bases aligning to TRBD1. V gave up 4 bases and J gave up 2 bases; unmatched junction bases: 5. This CDR3 contains 16 residues. Looked up from germline, CDR1 is MNHNY and CDR2 is SVGAGI (reference sequence). CDR3 in amino acids: CASSSFGTGGNQPQHF. CDR3 nucleotides: TGTGCCAGCAGTTCCTTCGGGACAGGGGGCAATCAGCCCCAGCATTTT.

As to this clone: Germline and junction disagree at one end, which may indicate a read error. This sequence joins TRBV5-1 and TRBJ2-6; a weak D match, TRBD1 (8 bases). The CDR3 spans 17 residues. Germline CDR1 reads SGHRS; CDR2 reads YFSETQ. CDR3 DNA: TGCGCCAGCAGCTTGGCCCGGACAGGGAGCGGGGCCAACGGCCTGACTTTC. Its protein product is CASSLARTGSGANGLTF.

The V call is TRBV6-6, the J call TRBJ1-2, with no clear D. CDR3 length: 11 amino acids. In germline, CDR1 is MNHNY, CDR2 SVGAGI (reference sequence). V gave up 8 bases and J gave up 2 bases, with 6 bases separating them. The chain's CDR3 is CASEENYGYTF. The DNA for the CDR3 is TGTGCCAGCGAGGAAAACTATGGCTACACCTTC.

This sequence joins TRBV11-2 and TRBJ1-1; perhaps TRBD1 as D (6 bases). The CDR3 is made up of 13 amino acids. The V and J ends lost 4 bases and 3 bases respectively, with 9 bases between them. CDR1 and CDR2 (germline): SGHAT, FQNNGV. CDR3 sequence reads: CASSYEGDTEAFF. CDR3 coding DNA: TGTGCCAGCAGCTACGAGGGGGACACTGAAGCTTTCTTT.

The J gene is TRBJ2-3, the V gene TRBV4-1; maybe TRBD2 (6 bases). Trimming pared 0 bases from V and 0 bases from J, leaving 13 bases between. Germline-derived CDR1 and CDR2 are MGHRA and YSYEKL. The CDR3 contains 17 residues. The CDR3 DNA follows: TGCGCCAGCAGCCAAGAGAACGGTCGGGGGAGCACAGATACGCAGTATTTT. Its protein is CASSQENGRGSTDTQYF.

The V and J genes are TRBV6-1 and TRBJ1-2, with TRBD1 matching 7 bases. The germline gives CDR1 MNHNS, CDR2 SASEGT. V lost 6 bases to trimming and J lost 6 bases; unmatched junction nucleotides: 7. The CDR3 spans 13 residues. The CDR3 DNA is TGTGCCAGCAGCCCGACAGGGAGCAATGGCTACACCTTC. This codes for CASSPTGSNGYTF.